Below, 20 T cell receptor beta chains from the same sample are listed, as sequenced in a study of blood T cells in healthy people across ages. With a J-beta primer mix and a sample-barcoded 5' primer, a second PCR ran 7 to 11 cycles. TCRdb passed the 5' RACE reads through MiXCR, listing each CDR3 protein once. Of around 1.5 million distinct CDR3 sequences listed, around two fifths are singletons. The specimen sequenced was blood. These receptors were collected from a woman under 30 in good health.

A few counts support this clonotype. This chain joins TRBV5-1 and TRBJ2-1, with 11 bases matching TRBD2. The J call may not be correct, given that the DNA end is closer to TRBJ2-7. This CDR3 region has 15 residues. In germline, CDR1 is SGHRS, CDR2 YFSETQ. The CDR3 loop is CASSLASGRHNEQYF. The CDR3 nucleotides are TGCGCCAGCAGCTTGGCTAGCGGGAGGCACAATGAGCAGTACTTC.

The chain combines TRBV20-1 with TRBJ2-7; no definite D call. The CDR3 has 11 residues. Germline loops: CDR1 DFQATT, CDR2 SNEGSKA (reference sequence). V dropped 3 bases and J dropped 3 bases, with 6 bases sitting between them. DNA for the CDR3: TGCAGTGCTAGGGAGTACTACGAGCAGTACTTC. Amino acids: CSAREYYEQYF.

The V call is TRBV9, the J call TRBJ1-2; 7 bases line up with TRBD1. The CDR3 spans 15 residues. After removal of 2 bases from V and 8 bases from J, the junction contained 12 bases not matched to a gene. Germline V lookup: CDR1 SGDLS, CDR2 YYNGEE. CDR3 sequence (DNA): TGTGCCAGCAGCGTGTTAGACGGGACAGTTAGGGGCTACACCTTC. Translating it yields CASSVLDGTVRGYTF.

This clonotype was seen a handful of times. J is TRBJ2-1 and V is TRBV20-1; 10 bases are a match to TRBD2. V shed 2 bases and J 0 bases; nucleotides not matched to a gene: 7. This CDR3 spans 17 amino acids. Germline V lookup: CDR1 DFQATT, CDR2 SNEGSKA (reference sequence). This CDR3 reads CSARSSGGDSSYNEQFF. CDR3 sequence (DNA): TGCAGTGCTAGATCTAGCGGGGGCGACAGCTCCTACAATGAGCAGTTCTTC.

This chain uses TRBV6-1 with TRBJ2-4, with 7 positions matching TRBD1. There are 13 residues in the CDR3. V lost 4 bases and J lost 13; bases outside the gene matches: 10. Looked up from germline, CDR1 is MNHNS and CDR2 is SASEGT. CDR3 amino acids: CASSGQGPWEQYF. For the CDR3, the DNA is TGTGCCAGCAGTGGACAGGGCCCCTGGGAGCAGTACTTC.

This clonotype has a single count. CDR3 residues: CASAVGTDYGYTF. CDR3 nucleotide sequence: TGTGCCAGCGCGGTCGGGACAGACTATGGCTACACCTTC. The chain joins TRBV18 to TRBJ1-2; 7 bases line up with TRBD1. Trimming took 8 bases from V and 3 from J; bases not matched to a gene: 6. CDR1 is KGHSH, CDR2 LQKENI, per germline. The CDR3 covers 13 residues. Filled out from reference TRBV18 and TRBJ1-2, the complete variable domain reads NAGVMQNPRHLVRRRGQEARLRCSPMKGHSHVYWYRQLPEEGLKFMVYLQKENIIDESGMPKERFSAEFPKEGPSILRIQQVVRGDSAAYFCASAVGTDYGYTFGSGTRLTVV.

The gene calls are TRBV6-5 and TRBJ2-7, with no clear D. The CDR3 totals 15 residues. V shed 7 bases and J shed 10 bases, with 26 bases lying between them. Germline assignment: CDR1 MNHEY and CDR2 SVGAGI. DNA for the CDR3: TGTGCCAGCACTCCCCCGGACGGGCACTACGGGTCCCAGTACTTC. Translated: CASTPPDGHYGSQYF.

This clonotype was observed many times. CDR3 nucleotide sequence: TGTGCCAGCAGCGAGGGGGCAGATACGCAGTATTTT. Translated, it gives CASSEGADTQYF. The V and J genes are TRBV11-2 and TRBJ2-3; D may be TRBD1 (6 bases). Trimming removed 5 bases from V and 4 bases from J, with 7 bases in between. Germline V CDR1 and CDR2: SGHAT, FQNNGV. The CDR3 contains 12 residues. Filled out from reference TRBV11-2 and TRBJ2-3, the complete variable domain reads EAGVAQSPRYKIIEKRQSVAFWCNPISGHATLYWYQQILGQGPKLLIQFQNNGVVDDSQLPKDRFSAERLKGVDSTLKIQPAKLEDSAVYLCASSEGADTQYFGPGTRLTVL.

Points on this clonotype: One end of the junction is discordant with germline, which a read error may explain. The V call is TRBV6-1, the J call TRBJ1-6; D might be TRBD1 (5 bases). The CDR3 runs to 18 residues. Germline values: CDR1 MNHNS, CDR2 SASEGT. CDR3 coding DNA: TGTGTCAGCAGTGCGTCCAGGGTAAAGAGCTCCTATAATTCACCCCTCCACTTT. Encoded protein: CVSSASRVKSSYNSPLHF.

The gene calls are TRBV20-1 and TRBJ2-7; D is ambiguous. From germline, CDR1 is DFQATT and CDR2 SNEGSKA (reference sequence). CDR3 length: 15 amino acids. Trimming pared 1 base from V and 3 bases from J, leaving 16 bases between. The CDR3 loop reads CSARVALHSLYEQYF. The CDR3 nucleotides are TGCAGTGCTAGAGTAGCCTTACACTCACTCTACGAGCAGTACTTC.

As concerns this clonotype: A junction boundary mismatches the germline segment, possibly from a read error. The chain recombines TRBV7-7 with TRBJ2-3, with D unclear. Germline-derived CDR1 and CDR2 are SSHAT and FNYEAQ (reference sequence). This CDR3 comprises 16 residues. CDR3 in DNA: TGTGCTAGCAGCCCGGGCCTTCTGTCGCTTGGGGATACGCAGTATTTT. Translated: CASSPGLLSLGDTQYF.

This clonotype was recorded at least ten times. The chain has TRBV5-1 and TRBJ2-7, with 12 bases lining up with TRBD1. The CDR3 totals 16 residues. Per the germline V gene, CDR1 is SGHRS and CDR2 is YFSETQ. V dropped 4 bases and J dropped 5; count of bases not matched to a gene: 10. CDR3 sequence: CASSIRPGTGGNEQYF. In DNA form, the CDR3 reads TGCGCCAGCAGCATTCGTCCCGGGACAGGGGGCAACGAGCAGTACTTC.

The chain couples TRBV30 to TRBJ1-2; D gene unclear. V was pared by 0 bases and J by 8 bases, with 7 bases between. This CDR3 spans 11 amino acids. The germline V gene encodes CDR1 GTSNPN and CDR2 SVGIG (reference sequence). The CDR3 region is CAWSVQRGYTF. Written as DNA, the CDR3 is TGTGCCTGGAGTGTCCAGCGGGGCTACACCTTC.

V is TRBV7-2 and J is TRBJ1-5; D remains unclear. This CDR3 has 16 amino acids. V lost 5 bases to trimming and J lost 0 bases, with 14 bases between them. In germline, CDR1 is SGHTA, CDR2 FQGNSA. The CDR3 DNA follows: TGTGCCAGCAGCCCCCTCCCCCCAGGTAGCAATCAGCCCCAGCATTTT. This gives the protein CASSPLPPGSNQPQHF.

CDR3 DNA: TGTGCCAGCAGTGACGGTAGCGGGGGTTCTGGGGCCAACGTCCTGACTTTC. Its translation: CASSDGSGGSGANVLTF. The V call is TRBV6-4, the J call TRBJ2-6, with 9 bases that match TRBD2. This CDR3 is 17 amino acids long. Germline loops: CDR1 MRHNA, CDR2 SNTAGT. After removal of 2 bases from V and 1 base from J, the junction contained 3 bases not matched to a gene.

This clonotype was counted a few times. V gene TRBV12-3 or TRBV12-4 combines with J gene TRBJ1-5; D is possibly TRBD1 (5 bases). V was pared by 6 bases and J by 5 bases, with 11 bases between. The CDR3 runs 13 residues. The DNA for the CDR3 is TGTGCCAGCAGGCTCGGGACGTATCAGCCCCAGCATTTT. Translation: CASRLGTYQPQHF.

This clonotype occurred a few times. J is TRBJ2-3 and V is TRBV20-1, with D perhaps TRBD2 (6 bases). In germline, CDR1 is DFQATT, CDR2 SNEGSKA (reference sequence). The CDR3 is made up of 13 amino acids. V gave up 4 bases and J gave up 4 bases, with 12 bases separating them. The CDR3 DNA sequence: TGCAGTGCTACTCTTCCTAGCGCAGATACGCAGTATTTT. Encoded protein: CSATLPSADTQYF.

The rearrangement links TRBV5-1 to TRBJ1-5; 8 positions match TRBD1. The CDR3 consists of 14 residues. V lost 4 bases and J lost 15; bases outside the gene matches: 15. Per germline, CDR1 SGHRS and CDR2 YFSETQ. CDR3 amino acids: CASSPSGQGTRRHF. The CDR3 DNA reads as TGCGCCAGCAGCCCCTCTGGACAGGGAACCCGCCGGCATTTT.

The rearrangement uses TRBV10-2 and TRBJ2-4, with 8 nucleotides matching TRBD2. TRBJ2-7 explains the end of the DNA better; the J call may be wrong. This CDR3 is 13 amino acids long. Looked up from germline, CDR1 is WSHSY and CDR2 is SAAADI. The CDR3 DNA sequence: TGCGCCAGCAGGGGGGGACTAGCCTACGAGCAGTACTTC. Protein product: CASRGGLAYEQYF.

V gene TRBV10-3 combines with J gene TRBJ2-5, with TRBD2 identical over 8 bases. Germline lookup yields CDR1 ENHRY and CDR2 SYGVKD. The CDR3 has 15 residues. The trim removed 0 bases at V and 5 bases at J, leaving 5 bases unmatched. The CDR3 reads CAISESAASGETQYF. In DNA, the CDR3 is TGTGCCATCAGTGAGTCGGCCGCTAGCGGGGAGACCCAGTACTTC.